One sample yielded the 17 T cell receptor beta chains listed below, sequenced in a study of T cell changes during pregnancy in multiple sclerosis. The assay was immunoSEQ multiplex PCR, and TCRdb's table has in-frame clones only and misses some. The sample includes 50,000 or so clones, roughly 90% of them seen just once. The sample in question was CD4+ T cells from peripheral blood mononuclear cells, obtained after pregnancy. These receptors were taken from a female donor with multiple sclerosis, enrolled in a pregnancy study.

The chain joins TRBV6-1 to TRBJ2-7; D may be TRBD1 (5 bases). V gave up 1 base and J gave up 3 bases, with 13 bases separating them. Germline CDR1 MNHNS, CDR2 SASEGT. CDR3 size: 15 residues. The CDR3 nucleotides read TGTGCCAGCAGTGAAGGGGCCCCGACAGTCTACGAGCAGTACTTC. Its protein product is CASSEGAPTVYEQYF.

The gene calls are TRBV4-3 and TRBJ1-2; 7 bases align to TRBD1. The V gene end was trimmed by 0 bases and the J gene end by 2 bases; junction bases not matched to a gene: 3. The CDR3 consists of 15 residues. From germline, CDR1 is LGHNA and CDR2 YSLEER. CDR3 amino acids: CASSQERGRNYGYTF. In DNA, the CDR3 is TGCGCCAGCAGCCAAGAAAGGGGGCGAAACTATGGCTACACCTTC.

V gene TRBV7-2 combines with J gene TRBJ2-5; D gene ambiguous. Germline-derived CDR1 and CDR2 are SGHTA and FQGNSA. Trimming stripped 1 base from V and 5 bases from J, with 8 bases between. The CDR3 contains 13 residues. CDR3 amino acids: CASSLGLRETQYF. As DNA, the CDR3 is TGTGCCAGCAGCTTAGGTTTGCGTGAGACCCAGTACTTC.

This chain connects TRBV20-1 to TRBJ2-5; no firm D call. This CDR3 contains 11 residues. Trimming took off 0 bases at V and 5 bases at J, with 4 bases between the two ends. Germline V gene sequence: CDR1 DFQATT, CDR2 SNEGSKA (reference sequence). The CDR3 loop reads CSARDLETQYF. The CDR3 DNA is TGCAGTGCTAGAGATCTGGAGACCCAGTACTTC.

The chain uses TRBV27 and TRBJ1-4, with D possibly matching TRBD1 (5 bases). Germline lookup yields CDR1 MNHEY and CDR2 SMNVEV (reference sequence). Trimming removed 5 bases from V and 4 bases from J, with 14 bases in between. The CDR3 is 15 amino acids. CDR3: CASSRQWGINEKLFF. For the CDR3, the DNA is TGTGCCAGCAGTCGGCAATGGGGCATTAATGAAAAACTGTTTTTT.

The genes are TRBV9 and TRBJ2-5; 9 positions match TRBD1. V gave up 3 bases and J gave up 2 bases; unmatched junction bases: 8. CDR3 size: 16 residues. The germline CDR1 and CDR2 sequences are SGDLS and YYNGEE. CDR3 loop: CASSAGQGRRQETQYF. In DNA, the CDR3 is TGTGCCAGCAGCGCGGGACAGGGCCGAAGGCAAGAGACCCAGTACTTC.

This chain joins TRBV5-4 and TRBJ1-1; 10 bases are shared with TRBD1. V lost 3 bases, J lost 1 base, and 6 bases stayed unmatched. This CDR3 is built from 16 residues. The germline V gene has CDR1 SGHNT and CDR2 YYREEE (reference sequence). The CDR3 is CASSSFRQGANTEAFF. The CDR3 DNA follows: TGTGCCAGCAGCTCATTCAGACAGGGGGCGAACACTGAAGCTTTCTTT.

The J gene is TRBJ2-6, the V gene TRBV7-2, with unresolved D. The CDR3 is made up of 17 amino acids. V lost 5 bases, J lost 4 bases, and 18 bases lay in between. Germline V gene data show CDR1 as SGHTA and CDR2 as FQGNSA. The CDR3 bases are TGTGCCAGCAGCCCCCAAATAGCAGTCTCCGGGGCCAACGTCCTGACTTTC. Protein product: CASSPQIAVSGANVLTF.

The chain recombines TRBV2 with TRBJ2-2; 7 positions match TRBD2. The V segment lost 6 bases and the J segment 1 base; nucleotides outside the gene matches: 2. Germline CDR1 SNHLY, CDR2 FYNNEI. CDR3 length equals 14 residues. CDR3 coding DNA: TGTGCCAGCAGGAGCGGGATGAACACCGGGGAGCTGTTTTTT. Translation: CASRSGMNTGELFF.

This rearrangement joins TRBV5-1 to TRBJ2-1, with TRBD2 as a possible D gene (6 bases). Germline lookup yields CDR1 SGHRS and CDR2 YFSETQ. The V end lost 4 bases, the J end lost 12 bases, and 11 bases lay between the germline ends. This CDR3 has 11 amino acids. The CDR3 DNA reads as TGCGCCAGCAGCGACGGGAGCGCGCAGTTCTTC. Translated, it gives CASSDGSAQFF.

This chain links TRBV5-1 with TRBJ2-3; D unclear. The CDR3 totals 14 residues. CDR1 is SGHRS, CDR2 YFSETQ, per germline. The germline V and J ends were trimmed by 1 base and 4 bases, with 10 bases remaining between them. CDR3 sequence reads: CASSLKTPPDTQYF. The CDR3 DNA reads as TGCGCCAGCAGCTTGAAGACTCCGCCAGATACGCAGTATTTT. Supplemented by reference TRBV5-1 and TRBJ2-3, the full variable domain reads KAGVTQTPRYLIKTRGQQVTLSCSPISGHRSVSWYQQTPGQGLQFLFEYFSETQRNKGNFPGRFSGRQFSNSRSEMNVSTLELGDSALYLCASSLKTPPDTQYFGPGTRLTVL.

V usage is TRBV7-2 and J usage is TRBJ1-4; 8 bases agree with TRBD1. The germline V gene encodes CDR1 SGHTA and CDR2 FQGNSA. This CDR3 comprises 14 residues. With V trimmed by 6 bases and J by 6 bases, 6 bases remained unmatched. Written as DNA, the CDR3 is TGTGCCAGCAGTCAGGACAGGGTAGATGAAAAACTGTTTTTT. It yields the protein CASSQDRVDEKLFF.

The rearrangement links TRBV7-9 to TRBJ2-3; tentative D call: TRBD1 (6 bases). CDR3 length: 14 amino acids. Trimming removed 8 bases from V and 3 bases from J, with 15 bases in between. Per germline, CDR1 SEHNR and CDR2 FQNEAQ (reference sequence). CDR3 amino acids: CASSQGGSTDTQYF. The CDR3 DNA reads TGTGCCAGCTCACAGGGTGGAAGTACAGATACGCAGTATTTT.

The genes are TRBV10-3 and TRBJ2-1; D may be TRBD2 (5 bases). The CDR3 length is 13 residues. The germline gives CDR1 ENHRY, CDR2 SYGVKD. Trimming took off 6 bases at V and 12 bases at J, with 18 bases between the two ends. CDR3 nucleotides: TGTGCCATCAGCGACGACCCCGTTCGGGGGCAGTTCTTC. This translates into CAISDDPVRGQFF.

This clone has a single count. The chain employs TRBV9 and TRBJ2-2; 9 nucleotides match TRBD2. V lost 3 bases and J lost 7; bases outside the gene matches: 13. This CDR3 is 17 amino acids long. Germline-derived CDR1 and CDR2 are SGDLS and YYNGEE. CDR3: CASSASGGGRGIGELFF. The CDR3 DNA reads as TGTGCCAGCAGCGCCTCTGGGGGCGGGAGGGGTATCGGGGAGCTGTTTTTT. The full variable domain, completed using reference TRBV9 and TRBJ2-2, is DSGVTQTPKHLITATGQRVTLRCSPRSGDLSVYWYQQSLDQGLQFLIQYYNGEERAKGNILERFSAQQFPDLHSELNLSSLELGDSALYFCASSASGGGRGIGELFFGEGSRLTVL.

This sequence joins TRBV6-1 and TRBJ2-1; 12 nucleotides match TRBD2. This CDR3 comprises 14 residues. The germline V gene has CDR1 MNHNS and CDR2 SASEGT. V was pared by 10 bases and J by 4 bases, with 5 bases of the junction left unmatched. DNA for the CDR3: TGTGCCATCACCGGACTAGCGGGGTACAATGAGCAGTTCTTC. Translating it yields CAITGLAGYNEQFF.

This sequence joins TRBV6-5 and TRBJ2-7; the D gene is possibly TRBD2 (6 bases). The CDR3 length is 15 residues. The V and J ends lost 6 bases and 0 bases respectively, with 15 bases between them. Per germline, CDR1 MNHEY and CDR2 SVGAGI. The CDR3 DNA follows: TGTGCCAGCAGATTAAGGCGGGACTCCTCCTACGAGCAGTACTTC. It yields the protein CASRLRRDSSYEQYF.